This TCR beta chain stems from a study of low-dose radiotherapy and immunotherapy resistance in tumors (dated by TCRdb to 2022 to 2024). For the wider study: In Cohort 1, 0.5 Gy per fraction was delivered every 2 weeks, and a total PTV dose of 6.5 Gy was prescribed. In Cohort 2, 1 Gy per fraction was delivered every two weeks, for a total of 13 Gy over 26 weeks. Patients were given nivolumab as a 240 mg flat dose every two weeks and ipilimumab at 1 mg/kg every six weeks, with both drugs delivered intravenously. Intravenous cyclophosphamide at 200 mg/m2 was administered every two weeks, one day ahead of each radiation and immunotherapy administration. Patients took aspirin 300 mg orally once daily for four cycles, starting on cycle 1 day 1. The trial did not randomize participants into treatment groups. The translational analysis covered eight patients: three from the first dose cohort and the first five from the second dose cohort.

First-strand cDNA was synthesized using Superscript III and a set of TRAV- and TRBV-specific primers, so that both TCRalpha and TCRbeta chains were covered. TCRs were amplified for 20 to 25 PCR cycles with Phusion, using a constant-region primer paired with the adapter attached to the V primers. The isolated mRNA was amplified using the MessageAmp II aRNA Amplification Kit, with in vitro transcription performed for 15 to 20 hours at 37 degrees C. The Dynabeads mRNA DIRECT Purification Kit was used to isolate the mRNA for TCR sequencing. Indexed Illumina adapters were added in a second Phusion PCR of 20 to 25 cycles, and the PCR products were purified with AMPure XP beads. The original pipeline was this. Using custom Perl scripts, TCR sequences that encoded the same protein were pooled, out-of-frame sequences were dropped, and the abundance of each clonotype was calculated. TCR sequences supported by only a single read were excluded from analysis. Among the metrics used to describe the repertoires were Shannon entropy, Gini index, clonality, richness, and the frequency of TCRs shared between repertoires. TCRdb reran the public reads through fastp at Q25 and MiXCR, keeping productive beta chains. Each CDR3 protein appears once, grouped with its most common genes and DNA. TCRdb, not the original authors, processed these V and J calls. A total of 6,000 to 9,000 distinct CDR3 sequences appear in this sample, 80% to 90% of them only once. Clones ranked in the top ten supply approximately 5.9% of the sample.

The donors came from RACIN, which was a single-arm phase I dose-escalation trial that paired nivolumab and ipilimumab with aspirin, low-dose cyclophosphamide and low-dose radiotherapy. Patients with advanced, TIL-negative solid tumors were considered eligible. For CDR1 and CDR2, the germline V gene lists SGHRS and YFSETQ. From the cysteine through the phenylalanine, the CDR3 covers 13 amino acids. Of all the DNA, just the CDR3 is kept, 39 bases in frame from base 1. V drops 0 bases and J drops 5 bases, leaving 9 bases in between. Comment on this clonotype: No cognate antigen has been identified for it. No base qualities exist here, and no much larger clone lies one base off it.

In this chain, TRBV5-1 is recombined with TRBJ2-7; the D segment could be TRBD2, given 6 matching bases. This TCR was sampled from a human donor with advanced metastatic prostate, ovarian, gallbladder or colorectal cancer (not recorded which). This table probably holds off-target reads from a library built for another chain. CDR3 protein: CASSLGGGNEQYF. The DNA reads as follows: TGCGCCAGCAGCTTGGGGGGAGGAAACGAGCAGTACTTC.